This TCR beta chain is drawn from a study of cytomegalovirus exposure and HLA in healthy donors. Study conclusions and caveats: TCR sequences were mostly rare, though some public TCRs occurred in many donors. Reportedly, cytomegalovirus status was diagnosed with high sensitivity and specificity. Researchers counted approximately 160 TCR beta chains as cytomegalovirus-associated. Clusters of TCRs from the first cohort tended to co-occur in the 95 to 150 validation repertoires (as a later analysis found).

About this clone: Its antigen remains unknown.

Clones were read by immunoSEQ multiplex PCR, and TCRdb kept only the in-frame ones, dropping some. The sample contains approximately 120,000 clones, roughly 95% of which appear only once. The CDR3 is 16 amino acids. The V end was cut by 0 bases, the J end by 1 base, with 10 bases between. The germline gives CDR1 LGHNT, CDR2 FRNRAP. This receptor was identified in a man aged 18 to 29 in good health and CMV-seronegative. Sequencing was done on a sample of PBMCs. This rearrangement joins TRBV12-5 to TRBJ1-5, with D hard to call. The CDR3: CASGLVLGVSNQPQHF. The CDR3 DNA follows: TGTGCTAGTGGTTTGGTACTGGGAGTAAGCAATCAGCCCCAGCATTTT.